This T cell receptor beta chain appears in the sequencing data of a study of T cell responses to AZD1222 COVID-19 vaccine. The study, taken as a whole, reports: Among those given AZD1222, only 5 to 7 were seropositive at baseline. A mostly white British donor set with more females was recruited, and clonal diversity was possibly underestimated. Targeting of unmutated variant regions was reportedly seen in nearly half of spike-specific TCRs. The study found Spike-specific TCR breadth and depth rose after two AZD1222 doses.

Sequencing used immunoSEQ multiplex PCR; TCRdb keeps in-frame clones, though not all of them. The table lists about 170,000 clones, just over 90% of them singletons. As regards this clone: Its specificity is not known.

The receptor was isolated from an adult in good health. The sequenced sample was peripheral blood, obtained on day 0 of AZD1222 vaccination.

The CDR3 sequence is CASRTGQGAFTNQPQHF. The CDR3 bases are TGTGCCAGCAGAACCGGACAGGGGGCGTTTACGAATCAGCCCCAGCATTTT. The V call is TRBV3-1 (or the pseudogene TRBV3-2), the J call TRBJ1-5; 11 bases agree with TRBD1. CDR1 LGHDT and CDR2 YNNKEL come from the germline V gene (reference sequence). The CDR3 sequence is 17 residues long. V lost 6 bases and J lost 4; bases outside the gene matches: 11.